A single sample is the source of the 15 T cell receptor beta chains below, sequenced in a study of blood T cell repertoires in COVID-19. Assay used: immunoSEQ multiplex PCR; TCRdb lists only in-frame clones, some missing. The table lists 250,000 to 350,000 clones, 70% to 90% of them singletons, with 5% to 7% in the top ten. The sequencing input was peripheral blood. These receptor sequences come from a man younger than 35 who had recovered from COVID-19.

This chain joins TRBV7-7 and TRBJ2-2, with D uncertain. V lost 8 bases, J lost 1 base, and 8 bases lay in between. CDR1 and CDR2 (germline): SSHAT, FNYEAQ (reference sequence). CDR3 size: 13 residues. The CDR3 bases are TGTGCCAGCCCTAGACTGAACACCGGGGAGCTGTTTTTT. Its protein is CASPRLNTGELFF. Full variable domain (missing parts from reference TRBV7-7 and TRBJ2-2): GAGVSQSPRYKVTKRGQDVTLRCDPISSHATLYWYQQALGQGPEFLTYFNYEAQPDKSGLPSDRFSAERPEGSISTLTIQRTEQRDSAMYRCASPRLNTGELFFGEGSRLTVL.

The chain links TRBV7-2 to TRBJ1-2; the D is unclear. The germline V and J ends were trimmed by 4 bases and 1 base, with 4 bases remaining between them. In germline, CDR1 is SGHTA, CDR2 FQGNSA. The CDR3 totals 12 residues. The CDR3, as DNA: TGTGCCAGCAGCTCAAATAACTATGGCTACACCTTC. Translation: CASSSNNYGYTF.

This clone appeared once. V and J are TRBV9 and TRBJ2-7; 9 bases align to TRBD1. The CDR3 spans 14 residues. V shed 4 bases and J 6 bases; nucleotides not matched to a gene: 8. Germline values: CDR1 SGDLS, CDR2 YYNGEE. CDR3 protein: CASSPRDREGEQYF. The CDR3 DNA is TGTGCCAGCAGCCCCCGGGACAGGGAGGGCGAGCAGTACTTC. The complete variable domain, with remaining parts taken from reference TRBV9 and TRBJ2-7, reads DSGVTQTPKHLITATGQRVTLRCSPRSGDLSVYWYQQSLDQGLQFLIQYYNGEERAKGNILERFSAQQFPDLHSELNLSSLELGDSALYFCASSPRDREGEQYFGPGTRLTVT.

The J gene is TRBJ2-7, the V gene TRBV18; 8 nucleotides agree with TRBD1. Germline-derived CDR1 and CDR2 are KGHSH and LQKENI. CDR3 length equals 15 residues. The V gene end was trimmed by 0 bases and the J gene end by 7 bases; junction bases not matched to a gene: 8. CDR3 sequence reads: CASSPPTGAYYEQYF. The DNA of the CDR3 is TGTGCCAGCTCACCACCGACAGGGGCCTACTATGAGCAGTACTTC.

J is TRBJ1-1 and V is TRBV7-3; D gene unclear. Trimming cost V 3 bases and J 4 bases, with 12 bases left between them. The germline V gene encodes CDR1 SGHTA and CDR2 FQGTGA. The CDR3 runs 14 residues. CDR3 DNA sequence: TGTGCCAGCAGCTTCGTGTCCGAGTGCACTGAAGCTTTCTTT. Translation gives CASSFVSECTEAFF.

The chain links TRBV6-5 to TRBJ2-2; 8 nucleotides line up with TRBD1. The germline V gene encodes CDR1 MNHEY and CDR2 SVGAGI. The CDR3 contains 16 residues. Trimming cost V 3 bases and J 5 bases; bases outside gene matches: 8. CDR3 in amino acids: CASSYPGQGVTGELFF. CDR3 DNA sequence: TGTGCCAGCAGTTATCCTGGACAGGGAGTAACCGGGGAGCTGTTTTTT.

The chain joins TRBV4-3 to TRBJ2-5, with TRBD1 matching 8 bases. V lost 0 bases and J lost 2; bases outside the gene matches: 5. Germline CDR1 is LGHNA and CDR2 is YSLEER. The CDR3 has 16 amino acids. CDR3 bases: TGCGCCAGCAGCCAAGAAACAGGGGGATTTCAAGAGACCCAGTACTTC. Protein product: CASSQETGGFQETQYF.

The chain carries TRBV19 and TRBJ2-2, with D unclear. Looked up from germline, CDR1 is LNHDA and CDR2 is SQIVND (reference sequence). This CDR3 has 13 amino acids. V was pared by 5 bases and J by 3 bases, with 7 bases between. The CDR3 protein is CASSPRDTGELFF. CDR3 DNA sequence: TGTGCCAGTAGTCCCCGGGACACCGGGGAGCTGTTTTTT.

In nucleotides, the CDR3 is TGTGCCACCAGCAGAGATCAGGGGAGAGAGCAGTACTTC. Amino acids: CATSRDQGREQYF. The rearrangement uses TRBV15 and TRBJ2-7; tentatively, D is TRBD1 (6 bases). The CDR3 sequence is 13 residues long. Germline lookup yields CDR1 LNHNV and CDR2 YYDKDF (reference sequence). The V and J ends lost 0 bases and 7 bases respectively, with 10 bases between them.

The genes are TRBV9 and TRBJ2-4; D perhaps matches TRBD2 (5 bases). From germline, CDR1 is SGDLS and CDR2 YYNGEE. Trimming left V 0 bases short and J 8 bases short, with 12 bases between. The CDR3 is 14 amino acids. As DNA, the CDR3 is TGTGCCAGCAGCGTAGATGGGCCCGGGGACATTCAGTACTTC. The encoded protein is CASSVDGPGDIQYF. Filled out from reference TRBV9 and TRBJ2-4, the complete variable domain reads DSGVTQTPKHLITATGQRVTLRCSPRSGDLSVYWYQQSLDQGLQFLIQYYNGEERAKGNILERFSAQQFPDLHSELNLSSLELGDSALYFCASSVDGPGDIQYFGAGTRLSVL.

This chain links TRBV27 with TRBJ2-7; perhaps TRBD2 as D (6 bases). Trimming shortened V by 5 bases and J by 3 bases, and 14 bases separated the two germline ends. The V gene's germline CDR1 is MNHEY and CDR2 SMNVEV (reference sequence). The CDR3 sequence is 14 residues long. The DNA for the CDR3 is TGTGCCAGCAGTCCGCGGGGAGCCGTCTACGAGCAGTACTTC. As protein: CASSPRGAVYEQYF.

V and J are TRBV18 and TRBJ1-4, with D hard to call. Germline lookup yields CDR1 KGHSH and CDR2 LQKENI. The CDR3 runs 15 residues. V shed 3 bases and J shed 9 bases, with 17 bases lying between them. CDR3 amino acids: CASSPGGREHQKLFF. The CDR3 DNA reads TGTGCCAGCTCACCCGGAGGGAGGGAGCATCAAAAACTGTTTTTT.

This clone was found once. The chain carries TRBV15 and TRBJ1-4; 7 bases map to TRBD1. The germline V gene encodes CDR1 LNHNV and CDR2 YYDKDF (reference sequence). This CDR3 comprises 14 residues. V was clipped by 3 bases and J by 15 bases; unmatched bases: 13. The CDR3 loop is CATSRDRQGPKVFF. For the CDR3, the DNA is TGTGCCACCAGCAGGGACAGGCAGGGGCCTAAGGTGTTTTTT.

This clone was seen more than once but under ten times. The chain joins TRBV23-1 to TRBJ2-7; 7 nucleotides match TRBD1. TRBV23-1 is an ORF; its function is uncertain. Germline trimming cut 4 bases from V and 3 bases from J; bases unmatched to any gene: 12. This CDR3 contains 16 residues. The CDR3: CASSRAHGQDFYEQYF. CDR3 coding DNA: TGCGCCAGCAGTCGGGCACACGGACAGGACTTCTACGAGCAGTACTTC.

The chain carries TRBV12-3 or TRBV12-4 and TRBJ2-7, with TRBD1 matching 7 bases. This CDR3 region has 13 residues. J gave up 2 bases and V 7 bases, and 5 bases lay outside the gene matches. The CDR3 nucleotides read TGTGCCAGCACTCGGACAGGCGCCTACGAGCAGTACTTC. Amino acid sequence: CASTRTGAYEQYF.